The 16 T cell receptor beta chains given below trace back to one sample, sequenced in a study of monozygotic twins with inflammatory bowel disease. TCRdb reprocessed the 5' RACE reads and keeps a single row for each CDR3 protein, giving no DNA. The repertoire shows around 150,000 distinct CDR3 sequences; the top ten hold about 2.7%. Sequenced sample: blood. These receptors originate from a human donor with ulcerative colitis or Crohn's disease, or a healthy co-twin of an affected twin (not recorded which).

The chain uses TRBV7-2 and TRBJ1-2. The CDR3 loop spans 11 amino acids. Germline V gene lookup returns CDR1 SGHTA and CDR2 FQGNSA. The CDR3 sequence is CASGDNYGYTF. The whole variable domain, remainder taken from reference TRBV7-2 and TRBJ1-2, is GAGVSQSPSNKVTEKGKDVELRCDPISGHTALYWYRQSLGQGLEFLIYFQGNSAPDKSGLPSDRFSAERTGGSVSTLTIQRTQQEDSAVYLCASGDNYGYTFGSGTRLTVV.

The V call is TRBV6-5, the J call TRBJ2-7. CDR1 is MNHEY, CDR2 SVGAGI, per germline. The CDR3 is 11 residues long. The CDR3 reads CASSYSGEQYF.

This chain connects TRBV10-2 to TRBJ1-5; checking the TCRdb D call of TRBD1 is not possible without DNA. The CDR3 has 14 residues. In germline, CDR1 is WSHSY, CDR2 SAAADI. CDR3 amino acids: CASSAGNSNQPQHF.

The chain has TRBV24-1 and TRBJ2-5; the TCRdb call, TRBD1, lacks DNA for checking. Germline V gives CDR1 KGHDR, CDR2 SFDVKD. The CDR3 consists of 16 residues. The chain's CDR3 is CATSDFGDRGAETQYF.

The chain is built from TRBV10-3 and TRBJ1-3. There are 12 residues in the CDR3. The germline V gene encodes CDR1 ENHRY and CDR2 SYGVKD. The CDR3 region is CAIRDSGNTIYF.

This rearrangement joins TRBV6-2 or TRBV6-3 to TRBJ2-7. The CDR3 has 11 residues. Germline values: CDR1 MNHEY, CDR2 SVGEGT. This CDR3 is CASRFLYEQYF.

The genes are TRBV29-1 and TRBJ2-2; TCRdb designates TRBD1, a call that cannot be tested without DNA. The CDR3 has 14 amino acids. CDR1 is SQVTM, CDR2 ANQGSEA, per germline. The CDR3 sequence is CSVEDRGRDGELFF.

The chain combines TRBV5-5 with TRBJ1-5; TCRdb outputs TRBD1, but without DNA this stays unchecked. The germline gives CDR1 SGHKS, CDR2 YYEKEE (reference sequence). The CDR3 length is 16 residues. CDR3 residues: CASSSEAGRRNQPQHF. Supplemented by reference TRBV5-5 and TRBJ1-5, the full variable domain reads DAGVTQSPTHLIKTRGQQVTLRCSPISGHKSVSWYQQVLGQGPQFIFQYYEKEERGRGNFPDRFSARQFPNYSSELNVNALLLGDSALYLCASSSEAGRRNQPQHFGDGTRLSIL.

The CDR3 spells CASSLTMGTSTYEQYF. J is TRBJ2-7 and V is TRBV7-9; TCRdb selects TRBD2, and the lack of DNA leaves this call unchecked. This CDR3 spans 16 amino acids. CDR1 SEHNR and CDR2 FQNEAQ come from the germline V gene (reference sequence).

The V and J genes are TRBV5-1 and TRBJ1-3. The CDR3 sequence is 14 residues long. From germline, CDR1 is SGHRS and CDR2 YFSETQ. CDR3 sequence: CASSLDSSGDTIYF.

The V and J genes are TRBV5-4 and TRBJ2-5; TCRdb designates TRBD1, a call that cannot be tested without DNA. This CDR3 region has 13 residues. Per the germline V gene, CDR1 is SGHNT and CDR2 is YYREEE (reference sequence). CDR3 residues: CASSLVGGETQYF.

The chain links TRBV14 to TRBJ1-1; TCRdb designates TRBD1, a call that cannot be tested without DNA. This CDR3 is 20 amino acids long. Germline V CDR1 and CDR2: SGHDN, FVKESK. CDR3 amino acids: CASSDRSGTGERGRDTEAFF.

The chain carries TRBV29-1 and TRBJ1-2; the TCRdb D gene call, TRBD1, has no DNA to confirm it. CDR1 is SQVTM, CDR2 ANQGSEA, per germline. This CDR3 is built from 11 residues. The CDR3 protein is CSVNRGDGYTF.

The chain uses TRBV28 and TRBJ2-3; there is no DNA to check the TCRdb D call of TRBD1. Germline V gene data show CDR1 as MDHEN and CDR2 as SYDVKM. The CDR3 has 16 amino acids. The CDR3 protein is CASSVLFPGVTDTQYF.

J is TRBJ2-1 and V is TRBV11-1; TCRdb lists TRBD1, though no DNA is available to test this call. This CDR3 is built from 15 residues. Germline lookup yields CDR1 SGHAT and CDR2 FQDESV (reference sequence). The chain's CDR3 is CASSLTGRNHNEQFF. Full variable domain (outside the CDR3, taken from reference TRBV11-1 and TRBJ2-1): EAEVAQSPRYKITEKSQAVAFWCDPISGHATLYWYRQILGQGPELLVQFQDESVVDDSQLPKDRFSAERLKGVDSTLKIQPAELGDSAMYLCASSLTGRNHNEQFFGPGTRLTVL.

The chain links TRBV5-1 to TRBJ2-5. The CDR3 runs 14 residues. Germline CDR1 SGHRS, CDR2 YFSETQ. This CDR3 reads CASSLAPGEETQYF.